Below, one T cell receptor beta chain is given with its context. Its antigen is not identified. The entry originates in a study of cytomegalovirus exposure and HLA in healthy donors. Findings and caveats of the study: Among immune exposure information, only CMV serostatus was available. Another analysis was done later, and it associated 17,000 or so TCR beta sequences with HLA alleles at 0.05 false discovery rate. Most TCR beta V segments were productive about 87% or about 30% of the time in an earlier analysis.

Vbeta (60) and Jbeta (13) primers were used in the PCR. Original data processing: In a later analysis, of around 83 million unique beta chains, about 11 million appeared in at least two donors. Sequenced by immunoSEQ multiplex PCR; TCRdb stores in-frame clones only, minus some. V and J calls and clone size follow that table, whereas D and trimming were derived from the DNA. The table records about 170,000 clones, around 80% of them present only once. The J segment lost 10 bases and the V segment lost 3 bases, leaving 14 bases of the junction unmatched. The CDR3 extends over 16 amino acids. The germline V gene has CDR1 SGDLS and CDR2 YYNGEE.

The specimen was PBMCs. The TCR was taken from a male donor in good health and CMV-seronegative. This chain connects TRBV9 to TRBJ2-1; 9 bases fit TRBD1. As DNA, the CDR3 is TGTGCCAGCAGCGATTGGAGGACAGGGGATCCGCCGGAGCAGTTCTTC. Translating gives CASSDWRTGDPPEQFF.